Below, 14 T cell receptor beta chains from the same sample are listed, as sequenced in a study of T cell changes during pregnancy in multiple sclerosis. The table came from immunoSEQ multiplex PCR; TCRdb's copy has only in-frame clones and leaves some out. The sample carries about 67,000 clones, approximately 93% recorded once. This sample comprised peripheral blood, obtained in the second trimester of pregnancy. All receptors come from a female donor with multiple sclerosis, enrolled in a pregnancy study.

The rearrangement joins TRBV5-6 to TRBJ1-6, with a tentative D call TRBD1 (5 bases). The CDR3 runs to 17 residues. Germline-derived CDR1 and CDR2 are SGHDT and YYEEEE. V was trimmed by 4 bases and J by 0 bases, leaving 14 bases between them. The CDR3 DNA reads TGTGCCAGCAGCCCGGGACTTTCTGGCTCCTATAATTCACCCCTCCACTTT. Translated, it gives CASSPGLSGSYNSPLHF.

This sequence joins TRBV5-1 and TRBJ2-1; perhaps TRBD1 as D (5 bases). The V end was cut by 1 base, the J end by 8 bases, with 10 bases between. Per the germline V gene, CDR1 is SGHRS and CDR2 is YFSETQ. CDR3 size: 13 residues. DNA for the CDR3: TGCGCCAGCAGCTTGAGGGGTTCCCATGAGCAGTTCTTC. Residues: CASSLRGSHEQFF.

This clone was counted between two and nine times. Other DNA sequences in this specimen translate into the identical CDR3. The chain joins TRBV5-1 to TRBJ2-5; D perhaps matches TRBD1 (6 bases). This CDR3 has 14 residues. V was cut by 4 bases and J by 0 bases, with 10 bases left in between. Germline V lookup: CDR1 SGHRS, CDR2 YFSETQ. The CDR3 region has the DNA TGCGCCAGCAGCCCCGGACAGTACCAAGAGACCCAGTACTTC. It specifies CASSPGQYQETQYF.

The chain joins TRBV4-1 to TRBJ2-7; 10 bases are shared with TRBD2. The CDR3 extends over 16 amino acids. Germline V CDR1 and CDR2: MGHRA, YSYEKL. V was clipped by 0 bases and J by 3 bases; unmatched bases: 5. CDR3 residues: CASSQDVGLAIYEQYF. DNA for the CDR3: TGCGCCAGCAGCCAAGATGTGGGACTAGCGATCTACGAGCAGTACTTC.

This chain links TRBV27 with TRBJ1-2; tentative D call: TRBD1 (5 bases). Germline-derived CDR1 and CDR2 are MNHEY and SMNVEV (reference sequence). The CDR3 runs to 15 residues. Trimming took off 2 bases at V and 5 bases at J, with 15 bases between the two ends. The CDR3 DNA reads TGTGCCAGCAGTTTAAACTATCAGGGCCAGTATGGCTACACCTTC. Translation: CASSLNYQGQYGYTF.

The chain carries TRBV19 and TRBJ2-7; the D gene is possibly TRBD1 (6 bases). Germline CDR1 LNHDA, CDR2 SQIVND (reference sequence). The CDR3 is made up of 13 amino acids. The V gene lost 3 bases and the J gene lost 3 bases, with 9 bases spanning the gap. CDR3: CASSIWTDYEQYF. Written as DNA, the CDR3 is TGTGCCAGTAGTATTTGGACAGACTACGAGCAGTACTTC.

The chain has TRBV30 and TRBJ1-3, with 7 bases matching TRBD1. Germline CDR1 is GTSNPN and CDR2 is SVGIG (reference sequence). The CDR3 is made up of 13 amino acids. Trimming took 5 bases from V and 3 from J; bases not matched to a gene: 4. The CDR3 nucleotides are TGTGCCTGGGGGACAGCGGTTGGAAACACCATATATTTT. The encoded protein is CAWGTAVGNTIYF. The entire variable domain, with the rest obtained from reference TRBV30 and TRBJ1-3, is as follows: SQTIHQWPATLVQPVGSPLSLECTVEGTSNPNLYWYRQAAGRGLQLLFYSVGIGQISSEVPQNLSASRPQDRQFILSSKKLLLSDSGFYLCAWGTAVGNTIYFGEGSWLTVV.

The chain has TRBV11-2 and TRBJ2-1; 10 bases are a match to TRBD2. J gave up 5 bases and V 5 bases, and 9 bases lay outside the gene matches. The CDR3 totals 16 residues. The V gene's germline CDR1 is SGHAT and CDR2 FQNNGV. CDR3 residues: CASSSVSSGGNNEQFF. In nucleotides, the CDR3 is TGTGCCAGCAGCAGCGTGTCTAGCGGGGGCAACAATGAGCAGTTCTTC.

This chain uses TRBV5-1 with TRBJ2-3; 10 bases line up with TRBD2. CDR1 and CDR2 (germline): SGHRS, YFSETQ. The CDR3 totals 15 residues. After removal of 4 bases from V and 3 bases from J, the junction contained 5 bases not matched to a gene. As DNA, the CDR3 is TGCGCCAGCAGCCCATTAGCGGGGGGAACAGATACGCAGTATTTT. Translated, it gives CASSPLAGGTDTQYF.

The V call is TRBV11-2, the J call TRBJ2-1; a weak D match, TRBD1 (6 bases). CDR1 and CDR2 from the germline V gene are SGHAT and FQNNGV. The length of the CDR3 is 15 residues. V was cut by 5 bases and J by 6 bases, with 17 bases left in between. Here the CDR3 reads CASSRYSLGGNEQFF. For the CDR3, the DNA is TGTGCCAGCAGCCGTTACTCGCTAGGGGGCAATGAGCAGTTCTTC.

The rearrangement joins TRBV6-5 to TRBJ1-1; 11 bases fit TRBD1. The CDR3 contains 14 residues. V dropped 4 bases and J dropped 6; count of bases not matched to a gene: 4. The V gene's germline CDR1 is MNHEY and CDR2 SVGAGI. The CDR3 loop reads CASSWGQGESEAFF. CDR3 nucleotide sequence: TGTGCCAGCAGTTGGGGACAGGGGGAATCTGAAGCTTTCTTT.

Only a few counts were recorded for this clone. The chain links TRBV4-1 to TRBJ2-3, with 10 bases identical to TRBD2. Losses at the gene ends were 0 bases for V and 6 bases for J; bases not matched to a gene: 6. The CDR3 sequence is 16 residues long. Germline V gives CDR1 MGHRA, CDR2 YSYEKL. The CDR3 is CASSQEAGGPGDTQYF. DNA of the CDR3: TGCGCCAGCAGCCAAGAAGCGGGAGGGCCAGGGGATACGCAGTATTTT.

This chain joins TRBV27 and TRBJ2-4; D call uncertain. The CDR3 extends over 9 amino acids. CDR1 and CDR2 from the germline V gene are MNHEY and SMNVEV (reference sequence). The CDR3, as DNA: TGTCCGAGCAAAAACATTCAGTACTTC. It is translated as CPSKNIQYF.

This clone came up a few times. V and J are TRBV5-1 and TRBJ1-1; D not resolved. The CDR3 consists of 13 residues. V was clipped by 0 bases and J by 0 bases, with 3 bases between them. The V gene's germline CDR1 is SGHRS and CDR2 YFSETQ. The CDR3 sequence: CASSLDMNTEAFF. The CDR3 region has the DNA TGCGCCAGCAGCTTGGACATGAACACTGAAGCTTTCTTT.